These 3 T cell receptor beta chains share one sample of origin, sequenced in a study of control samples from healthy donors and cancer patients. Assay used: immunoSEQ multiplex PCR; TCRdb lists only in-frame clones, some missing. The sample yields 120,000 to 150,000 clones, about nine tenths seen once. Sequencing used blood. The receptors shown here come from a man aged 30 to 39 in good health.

The CDR3 DNA follows: TGTGCCAGCAGCCAGACTAGCGGCTACGAGCAGTACTTC. It is translated as CASSQTSGYEQYF. The rearrangement links TRBV7-8 to TRBJ2-7; 9 bases line up with TRBD2. V was pared by 5 bases and J by 3 bases, with 2 bases of the junction left unmatched. The CDR3 extends over 13 amino acids. Germline CDR1 and CDR2: SGHVS and FQNEAQ.

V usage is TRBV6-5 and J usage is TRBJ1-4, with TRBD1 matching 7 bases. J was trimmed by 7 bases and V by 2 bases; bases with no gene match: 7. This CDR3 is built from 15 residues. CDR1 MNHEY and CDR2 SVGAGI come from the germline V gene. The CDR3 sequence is CASSYLGGEVEKLFF. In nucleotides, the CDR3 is TGTGCCAGCAGTTACCTAGGGGGCGAGGTTGAAAAACTGTTTTTT.

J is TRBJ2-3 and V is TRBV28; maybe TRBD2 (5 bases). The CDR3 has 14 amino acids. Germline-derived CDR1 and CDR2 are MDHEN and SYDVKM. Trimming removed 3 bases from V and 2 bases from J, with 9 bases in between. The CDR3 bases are TGTGCCAGCAGTTTCCCGGAGGCCACAGATACGCAGTATTTT. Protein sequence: CASSFPEATDTQYF.